The 20 T cell receptor beta chains below come from one sample, sequenced in a study of spatial heterogeneity in lung cancer. Study-wide results and limits: Mutation tallies in tumors tracked expanded intratumoral alpha and beta TCR counts.

Time point denoted: sample taken at primary tumor resection. One entry per CDR3 protein results from TCRdb running MiXCR on the 5' RACE reads. Of 16,000 or so distinct CDR3 sequences detected, around 7.1% appear once; the ten largest clones hold around a fifth. Their specific antigens are unknown. The sample consisted of lung tumor tissue, taken at surgery. Receptors were obtained from a female donor with early-stage non-small cell lung cancer.

Turning to this clonotype: This beta chain is an unintended read in a library built for alpha chains; its size means little. The V and J genes are TRBV19 and TRBJ1-1; no clear D. Trimming left V 7 bases short and J 1 base short, with 16 bases between. The CDR3 has 15 residues. Germline-derived CDR1 and CDR2 are LNHDA and SQIVND (reference sequence). CDR3 sequence reads: CASTGHSGTNTEAFF. The CDR3 DNA sequence: TGTGCCAGTACCGGTCACTCAGGAACGAACACTGAAGCTTTCTTT.

This clonotype appeared many times. This beta chain represents an off-target read in a library built for alpha chains; its size is of limited meaning. This chain joins TRBV20-1 and TRBJ2-1, with 8 bases fitting TRBD1. This CDR3 has 12 residues. CDR1 and CDR2 (germline): DFQATT, SNEGSKA (reference sequence). With V trimmed by 6 bases and J by 10 bases, 8 bases remained unmatched. CDR3 protein: CSATDRVREQFF. CDR3 in DNA: TGCAGTGCAACGGACAGGGTGAGAGAGCAGTTCTTC.

This clonotype was seen more than once but under ten times. This beta chain is an unintended read in a library built for alpha chains; its size means little. The chain recombines TRBV7-2 with TRBJ2-5, with TRBD1 matching 9 bases. Losses at the gene ends were 5 bases for V and 4 bases for J; bases not matched to a gene: 8. Per germline, CDR1 SGHTA and CDR2 FQGNSA. The CDR3 runs to 15 residues. Written as DNA, the CDR3 is TGTGCCAGCAGCGTACCGGGACAGGGTCGAGAGACCCAGTACTTC. This encodes CASSVPGQGRETQYF.

With regard to this clonotype: A library made for alpha chains picked up this beta chain off target, so its size means little. The chain couples TRBV20-1 to TRBJ2-1; the match to TRBD1 covers 7 bases. Looked up from germline, CDR1 is DFQATT and CDR2 is SNEGSKA (reference sequence). The CDR3 totals 15 residues. V shed 0 bases, J shed 9 bases, and the junction held 11 bases outside the gene matches. CDR3 nucleotide sequence: TGCAGTGCTAGAGATGTCAGGGGGACCTTCGGTGAGCAGTTCTTC. Translating gives CSARDVRGTFGEQFF.

This clonotype was counted ten times or more. This beta chain slipped into a library made for alpha chains as a stray read, so its size is not meaningful. The chain carries TRBV9 and TRBJ2-2; D perhaps matches TRBD2 (5 bases). CDR1 and CDR2 (germline): SGDLS, YYNGEE. This CDR3 region has 15 residues. V dropped 1 base and J dropped 7 bases, with 14 bases sitting between them. CDR3 coding DNA: TGTGCCAGCAGCGTAACTTTGTCGGAGGACGGGGAGCTGTTTTTT. Translating it yields CASSVTLSEDGELFF.

Many counts were recorded for this clonotype. A library made for alpha chains picked up this beta chain off target, so its size means little. The CDR3 DNA follows: TGTGCCAGCTCACGATTAAGGGACACCGGGGAGCTGTTTTTT. This translates into CASSRLRDTGELFF. The chain recombines TRBV18 with TRBJ2-2; no clear D. The CDR3 is 14 residues long. V lost 4 bases and J lost 3, with 9 bases in between. The germline V gene encodes CDR1 KGHSH and CDR2 LQKENI.

This clonotype was seen more than once but under ten times. Since the library was made to target alpha chains, this beta chain is a stray read and its abundance is not meaningful. The chain carries TRBV18 and TRBJ1-2; TRBD1 matches at 7 bases. In germline, CDR1 is KGHSH, CDR2 LQKENI. V lost 9 bases and J lost 4; bases outside the gene matches: 8. This CDR3 comprises 13 residues. CDR3 in DNA: TGTGCCAGTCATAGGGGGCGCACCTATGGCTACACCTTC. Its translation is CASHRGRTYGYTF.

This clonotype was seen many times. Found in a library prepared for alpha chains, this beta chain is an off-target read, and its abundance has little meaning. This chain joins TRBV7-9 and TRBJ2-7, with D tentatively TRBD2 (6 bases). This CDR3 is 15 amino acids long. Germline values: CDR1 SEHNR, CDR2 FQNEAQ (reference sequence). V was cut by 5 bases and J by 2 bases, with 16 bases left in between. DNA of the CDR3: TGTGCCAGCAGCCCGGGGAGCGGAGGGCCCTACGAGCAGTACTTC. It encodes CASSPGSGGPYEQYF. Drawing the rest from reference TRBV7-9 and TRBJ2-7, the complete variable domain is DTGVSQNPRHKITKRGQNVTFRCDPISEHNRLYWYRQTLGQGPEFLTYFQNEAQLEKSRLLSDRFSAERPKGSFSTLEIQRTEQGDSAMYLCASSPGSGGPYEQYFGPGTRLTVT.

A word on this clonotype: A much more abundant neighbour one base away suggests this may be a read error. Likely a read error: the CDR3 ends without its conserved phenylalanine or tryptophan. The library was designed around alpha chains, so this beta chain is a stray read whose abundance carries little weight. The V call is TRBV3-1, the J call TRBJ1-5; D might be TRBD1 (6 bases). This CDR3 spans 15 amino acids. CDR1 is LGHDT and CDR2 is YNNKEL in the germline V gene (reference sequence). The germline V and J ends were trimmed by 1 base and 3 bases, with 10 bases remaining between them. CDR3 residues: CASSQVRDTNQPQHL. CDR3 DNA: TGTGCCAGCAGCCAAGTCCGGGACACCAATCAGCCCCAGCATCTT.

This clonotype was counted at least ten times. Being off target in a library aimed at alpha chains, this beta chain has a size of little meaning. The chain combines TRBV12-3 or TRBV12-4 with TRBJ2-7; TRBD2 matches 7 bases. The CDR3 runs 15 residues. Losses at the gene ends were 5 bases for V and 5 bases for J; bases not matched to a gene: 12. This chain's CDR3 is CASSPGGRLANEQYF. The CDR3 DNA reads TGTGCCAGCAGTCCCGGCGGGCGACTAGCTAACGAGCAGTACTTC.

The table lists this clonotype with many counts. With the library built for alpha chains, this beta chain is off target and its frequency is not meaningful. The chain recombines TRBV4-2 with TRBJ2-2, with 10 nucleotides matching TRBD2. V trimming: 0 bases; J trimming: 7 bases; junction bases outside the gene matches: 5. The CDR3 has 16 residues. Germline V gene lookup returns CDR1 LGHNA and CDR2 YNFKEQ. CDR3 sequence reads: CASSQETSGVGGELFF. The CDR3 nucleotides are TGTGCCAGCAGCCAAGAAACTAGCGGGGTGGGCGGGGAGCTGTTTTTT.

This clonotype was recorded at least ten times. This beta chain appears as a stray read in a library generated for alpha chains; its size is not informative. The chain recombines TRBV6-4 with TRBJ2-3; 13 nucleotides match TRBD2. The CDR3 runs 15 residues. Germline V CDR1 and CDR2: MRHNA, SNTAGT. V lost 0 bases and J lost 6; bases outside the gene matches: 0. This CDR3 reads CASSDSTSGGDTQYF. The CDR3 nucleotides read TGTGCCAGCAGTGACTCGACTAGCGGGGGGGATACGCAGTATTTT.

A note on this clonotype: Little can be read into the size of this beta chain, an off-target read in a library designed for alpha chains. The rearrangement uses TRBV27 and TRBJ2-5; weak D call: TRBD2 (7 bases). CDR1 and CDR2 (germline): MNHEY, SMNVEV (reference sequence). Trimming stripped 5 bases from V and 5 bases from J, with 24 bases between. CDR3 size: 17 residues. Here the CDR3 reads CASSSLLGGGPRETQYF. CDR3 nucleotide sequence: TGTGCCAGCAGTAGCCTCCTGGGCGGGGGCCCCCGGGAGACCCAGTACTTC.

Concerning this clonotype itself: Since the library was made to target alpha chains, this beta chain is a stray read and its abundance is not meaningful. The J gene is TRBJ2-3, the V gene TRBV10-3; 16 nucleotides match TRBD2. The germline CDR1 and CDR2 sequences are ENHRY and SYGVKD. The CDR3 is made up of 19 amino acids. Trimming at V came to 4 bases and at J to 4 bases, leaving 11 bases not matched to a gene. The chain's CDR3 is CAISGAPGTSGGAADTQYF. The CDR3 DNA is TGTGCCATCAGTGGAGCGCCCGGGACTAGCGGGGGGGCCGCAGATACGCAGTATTTT.

There are many counts of this clonotype. This beta chain is off target for a library built for alpha chains, so its abundance means little. V is TRBV5-1 and J is TRBJ2-1, with TRBD2 as a possible D gene (5 bases). The CDR3 has 13 amino acids. Germline CDR1 is SGHRS and CDR2 is YFSETQ. V gave up 4 bases and J gave up 5 bases, with 10 bases separating them. The CDR3 DNA sequence: TGCGCCAGCAGCCTTAGCGTCGACAATGAGCAGTTCTTC. It yields the protein CASSLSVDNEQFF.

This clonotype qualifies as medium-sized. This beta chain was picked up by a library intended for alpha chains and is off target, so its count carries little meaning. V gene TRBV28 combines with J gene TRBJ1-6; D call uncertain. V was trimmed by 1 base and J by 8 bases, leaving 21 bases between them. The CDR3 contains 18 residues. Germline V gives CDR1 MDHEN, CDR2 SYDVKM. The CDR3 DNA reads as TGTGCCAGCAGTTTATCCGACGCGCTAGGGAGCCTTGATTCACCCCTCCACTTT. It translates to CASSLSDALGSLDSPLHF.

This clonotype was counted ten times or more. The library was built for alpha chains, so this beta chain is an off-target read and its size means little. This chain uses TRBV5-1 with TRBJ2-3; D is ambiguous. The CDR3 totals 12 residues. Looked up from germline, CDR1 is SGHRS and CDR2 is YFSETQ. V was clipped by 0 bases and J by 4 bases, with 3 bases between them. The CDR3 spells CASSLDSDTQYF. The CDR3 region has the DNA TGCGCCAGCAGCTTGGATTCAGATACGCAGTATTTT.

Comments on this clonotype: This beta chain came through as a stray read in a library set up for alpha chains, and its size says little. The rearrangement uses TRBV7-6 and TRBJ2-1; D is perhaps TRBD2 (6 bases). The germline V gene encodes CDR1 SGHVS and CDR2 FNYEAQ. Trimming took off 4 bases at V and 10 bases at J, with 17 bases between the two ends. The CDR3 has 14 amino acids. The CDR3 protein is CASSSYGRRGEQFF. Here the CDR3 DNA reads TGTGCCAGCAGCTCGTACGGGCGGAGGGGAGAGCAGTTCTTC.

At least ten counts were recorded for this clonotype. Being off target in a library aimed at alpha chains, this beta chain has a size of little meaning. The chain combines TRBV7-2 with TRBJ2-2; 7 bases fit TRBD2. The CDR3 totals 16 residues. Trimming took 2 bases from V and 4 from J; bases not matched to a gene: 7. Germline assignment: CDR1 SGHTA and CDR2 FQGNSA. For the CDR3, the DNA is TGTGCCAGCAGCTTATGGGGTCGCGGGGGCACCGGGGAGCTGTTTTTT. Protein sequence: CASSLWGRGGTGELFF.

Ten or more counts support this clonotype. This beta chain came through as a stray read in a library set up for alpha chains, and its size says little. The CDR3 is CASSDDKSGNTIYF. The CDR3 DNA reads TGCGCCAGCAGCGACGACAAGTCTGGAAACACCATATATTTT. V gene TRBV5-1 combines with J gene TRBJ1-3; D not resolved. The V gene lost 4 bases and the J gene lost 1 base, with 9 bases spanning the gap. CDR1 is SGHRS, CDR2 YFSETQ, per germline. The CDR3 extends over 14 amino acids.